The 10 T cell receptor beta chains below come from one sample, sequenced in a study of blood T cell repertoires in COVID-19. Here immunoSEQ multiplex PCR was the method, and the copy in TCRdb shows in-frame clones only, minus some. The table includes about 250,000 clones, around 88% detected once. The material sequenced was peripheral blood. The receptors were gathered from a man aged 80 or over with acute or convalescent COVID-19.

The rearrangement uses TRBV9 and TRBJ2-1, with a weak D call TRBD1 (5 bases). Germline loops: CDR1 SGDLS, CDR2 YYNGEE. This CDR3 contains 14 residues. Trimming left V 4 bases short and J 5 bases short, with 13 bases between. The CDR3 DNA is TGTGCCAGCAGCCCCCCGAAAGGGGACAATGAGCAGTTCTTC. It codes for CASSPPKGDNEQFF.

The chain is built from TRBV6-1 and TRBJ1-1, with 9 positions matching TRBD1. Germline-derived CDR1 and CDR2 are MNHNS and SASEGT. V lost 2 bases to trimming and J lost 0 bases; unmatched junction nucleotides: 10. There are 18 residues in the CDR3. The DNA of the CDR3 is TGTGCCAGCAGTGAATGGCGGGGGACAGGGACCATGAACACTGAAGCTTTCTTT. Translating gives CASSEWRGTGTMNTEAFF.

The genes are TRBV6-5 and TRBJ2-7; TRBD2 aligns across 8 bases. The CDR3 totals 14 residues. J gave up 6 bases and V 7 bases, and 11 bases lay outside the gene matches. Per germline, CDR1 MNHEY and CDR2 SVGAGI. CDR3 sequence (DNA): TGTGCCAGCACTCGGGAGGGCAGGGGAGGCGAGCAGTACTTC. Translation: CASTREGRGGEQYF.

The rearrangement joins TRBV14 to TRBJ1-2, with TRBD1 identical over 9 bases. Germline CDR1 is SGHDN and CDR2 is FVKESK. Losses at the gene ends were 3 bases for V and 6 bases for J; bases not matched to a gene: 14. The CDR3 is 17 residues long. Here the CDR3 reads CASSQEPPGQGIDGYTF. CDR3 nucleotides: TGTGCCAGCAGCCAGGAACCTCCGGGACAGGGAATTGATGGCTACACCTTC. The complete variable domain, with remaining parts taken from reference TRBV14 and TRBJ1-2, reads EAGVTQFPSHSVIEKGQTVTLRCDPISGHDNLYWYRRVMGKEIKFLLHFVKESKQDESGMPNNRFLAERTGGTYSTLKVQPAELEDSGVYFCASSQEPPGQGIDGYTFGSGTRLTVV.

The genes are TRBV5-1 and TRBJ2-5, with TRBD2 matching 10 bases. The germline CDR1 and CDR2 sequences are SGHRS and YFSETQ. V gave up 2 bases and J gave up 2 bases; unmatched junction bases: 3. The CDR3 spans 15 residues. The DNA of the CDR3 is TGCGCCAGCAGCTTCACGACTAGCGGGCAAGAGACCCAGTACTTC. This translates into CASSFTTSGQETQYF.

The chain uses TRBV12-5 and TRBJ2-1; 14 nucleotides align to TRBD2. V lost 5 bases and J lost 9; bases outside the gene matches: 12. The CDR3 length is 17 residues. The germline V gene encodes CDR1 LGHNT and CDR2 FRNRAP. The CDR3 bases are TGTGCTAGTGGTCCTGGGACTAGCGGGAGTAATAGCGGTGAGCAGTTCTTC. It encodes CASGPGTSGSNSGEQFF.

The chain employs TRBV5-1 and TRBJ2-1; 8 bases line up with TRBD2. Unmatched junction bases numbered 8, after V lost 1 base and J lost 5 bases. CDR3 length: 16 residues. Germline lookup yields CDR1 SGHRS and CDR2 YFSETQ. The CDR3 loop reads CASSLTSGSNNNEQFF. The CDR3 DNA sequence: TGCGCCAGCAGCTTGACCAGCGGGAGTAACAACAATGAGCAGTTCTTC. Filled out from reference TRBV5-1 and TRBJ2-1, the complete variable domain reads KAGVTQTPRYLIKTRGQQVTLSCSPISGHRSVSWYQQTPGQGLQFLFEYFSETQRNKGNFPGRFSGRQFSNSRSEMNVSTLELGDSALYLCASSLTSGSNNNEQFFGPGTRLTVL.

This rearrangement joins TRBV3-1 (or the pseudogene TRBV3-2) to TRBJ2-3, with D unresolved. The CDR3 has 15 residues. The germline CDR1 and CDR2 sequences are LGHDT and YNNKEL (reference sequence). The V and J ends lost 1 base and 5 bases respectively, with 13 bases between them. The CDR3 nucleotides read TGTGCCAGCAGCCAAGTTTACGCCACTAAAGATACGCAGTATTTT. Amino acids: CASSQVYATKDTQYF.

About this clone: The same CDR3 arises from other DNA sequences in this sample as well. The chain couples TRBV7-9 to TRBJ1-2, with a possible D match to TRBD1 (6 bases). The V and J ends lost 5 bases and 2 bases respectively, with 9 bases between them. Germline V lookup: CDR1 SEHNR, CDR2 FQNEAQ (reference sequence). The CDR3 loop spans 13 amino acids. The CDR3 is CASSPGQNYGYTF. The DNA of the CDR3 is TGTGCCAGCAGCCCAGGACAGAACTATGGCTACACCTTC.

The chain uses TRBV29-1 and TRBJ2-5; no firm D call. In germline, CDR1 is SQVTM, CDR2 ANQGSEA. Deletions cut 4 bases from V and 3 bases from J, with 9 bases between. There are 12 residues in the CDR3. CDR3 sequence (DNA): TGCAGCGTTGGACAACTTAAAGAGACCCAGTACTTC. The encoded protein is CSVGQLKETQYF. Full variable domain (outside the CDR3, taken from reference TRBV29-1 and TRBJ2-5): SAVISQKPSRDICQRGTSLTIQCQVDSQVTMMFWYRQQPGQSLTLIATANQGSEATYESGFVIDKFPISRPNLTFSTLTVSNMSPEDSSIYLCSVGQLKETQYFGPGTRLLVL.